This T cell receptor (beta chain) emerged from a study of PD-1 blockade in classical Hodgkin lymphoma. Details on this clone: Its antigen is still unknown.

General observations from the study: Relapsed/refractory patients reportedly had the lowest baseline TCR diversity, below newly diagnosed patients, who were below healthy donors. Sources of repertoire differences remain undefined, possibly disease activity or prior therapy.

Assay used: immunoSEQ multiplex PCR; TCRdb lists only in-frame clones, some missing. This sample has 30,000 to 40,000 clones; approximately 90% occur once, and the top ten carry around 0.21%. V lost 5 bases to trimming and J lost 0 bases, with 14 bases between them. Germline CDR1 reads SGHVS; CDR2 reads FQNEAQ. CDR3 size: 16 residues. Time point meaning: newly diagnosed, previously untreated cHL patient sample. Magnetic negative selection was used to purify CD4+ T cells from thawed PBMCs. Investigators turned to newly diagnosed, untreated classical Hodgkin lymphoma PBMCs for comparison. The TCR originated in a human donor with classical Hodgkin lymphoma. V is TRBV7-8 and J is TRBJ1-3; D gene ambiguous. Sequenced input: CD4+ T cells from blood. CDR3 sequence: CASSPQTLSSGNTIYF. The CDR3 DNA is TGTGCCAGCAGCCCGCAAACTCTCAGCTCTGGAAACACCATATATTTT.